Listed below are T cell receptor beta chains from one sample, sequenced in a study of blood T cell repertoires in COVID-19. The protocol was immunoSEQ multiplex PCR, while the TCRdb copy is restricted to in-frame clones and leaves out a portion. The sample has 200,000 to 250,000 clones, roughly four fifths seen once. The sequencing sample was made of PBMCs or T cells enriched from blood (not recorded which). The origin of the receptors is a woman aged 40 to 50 with acute COVID-19. The CDR3 runs from the conserved cysteine through the conserved F or W. The D gene is left open where the match is weak. Clone size, where shown, is once, few, many, or a class for clones that have expanded.

J: TRBJ2-2; V: TRBV25-1; size: .; D: .; CDR3: CASRRTGELFF; DNA: TGTGCCAGCAGGCGGACCGGGGAGCTGTTTTTT
J: TRBJ2-7; V: TRBV25-1; size: .; D: .; CDR3: CASRWGREQYF; DNA: TGTGCCAGCAGATGGGGGCGCGAGCAGTACTTC
J: TRBJ1-2; V: TRBV30; size: .; D: .; CDR3: CAWSATGFFYGYTF; DNA: TGTGCCTGGAGTGCAACAGGTTTCTTCTATGGCTACACCTTC
J: TRBJ1-5; V: TRBV28; size: .; D: .; CDR3: CASRRGGKNQPQHF; DNA: TGTGCCAGCAGGAGGGGGGGTAAGAATCAGCCCCAGCATTTT
J: TRBJ2-3; V: TRBV9; size: .; D: .; CDR3: CASSVEEGGAGSTDTQYF; DNA: TGTGCCAGCAGCGTAGAAGAAGGGGGAGCGGGGAGCACAGATACGCAGTATTTT
J: TRBJ2-1; V: TRBV5-1; size: .; D: TRBD2; CDR3: CASSRLAGGGDEQFF; DNA: TGCGCCAGCAGCAGACTAGCGGGGGGAGGCGATGAGCAGTTCTTC
J: TRBJ2-3; V: TRBV5-4; size: once; D: TRBD1; CDR3: CASSVRTGPTDTQYF; DNA: TGTGCCAGCAGCGTGAGGACAGGGCCCACAGATACGCAGTATTTT
J: TRBJ2-1; V: TRBV18; size: .; D: .; CDR3: CASSPSYGGFEQFF; DNA: TGTGCCAGCTCACCGTCCTATGGGGGCTTTGAGCAGTTCTTC
J: TRBJ1-3; V: TRBV20-1; size: .; D: .; CDR3: CSASGLSPTGNTIYF; DNA: TGCAGTGCTAGTGGCCTTAGCCCAACTGGAAACACCATATATTTT
J: TRBJ2-1; V: TRBV30; size: .; D: TRBD2; CDR3: CAWQTSGGYNEQFF; DNA: TGTGCCTGGCAGACTAGCGGGGGGTACAATGAGCAGTTCTTC
J: TRBJ1-5; V: TRBV9; size: few; D: .; CDR3: CASSPLPSGQPQHF; DNA: TGTGCCAGCAGCCCACTACCCTCCGGTCAGCCCCAGCATTTT
J: TRBJ1-1; V: TRBV7-2; size: .; D: .; CDR3: CASNPGGWDTEAFF; DNA: TGTGCCAGCAACCCGGGAGGTTGGGACACTGAAGCTTTCTTT
J: TRBJ1-2; V: TRBV4-2; size: .; D: TRBD1; CDR3: CASSQDSVPGQRSLYGYTF; DNA: TGTGCCAGCAGCCAAGACTCGGTACCGGGACAGCGATCCCTTTATGGCTACACCTTC
J: TRBJ1-1; V: TRBV5-6; size: .; D: .; CDR3: CASSLFPGINTEAFF; DNA: TGTGCCAGCAGCTTGTTCCCAGGGATAAACACTGAAGCTTTCTTT
J: TRBJ2-2; V: TRBV24-1; size: few; D: .; CDR3: CATSGPGMGRAGELFF; DNA: TGTGCCACCAGTGGTCCGGGGATGGGTAGAGCCGGGGAGCTGTTTTTT
J: TRBJ1-6; V: TRBV19; size: .; D: .; CDR3: CASSTITGRNSPLHF; DNA: TGTGCCAGTAGTACAATAACAGGCCGCAATTCACCCCTCCACTTT
J: TRBJ2-3; V: TRBV9; size: .; D: .; CDR3: CASSVAGSGDTQYF; DNA: TGTGCCAGCAGCGTAGCGGGTTCCGGAGATACGCAGTATTTT
J: TRBJ1-2; V: TRBV18; size: .; D: .; CDR3: CASSPTIQVADYGYTF; DNA: TGTGCCAGCTCACCAACAATCCAGGTAGCGGACTATGGCTACACCTTC
J: TRBJ1-5; V: TRBV6-6; size: once; D: TRBD1; CDR3: CASSSPGQGHQPQHF; DNA: TGTGCCAGCAGTTCCCCAGGACAGGGTCATCAGCCCCAGCATTTT
J: TRBJ2-7; V: TRBV11-1; size: .; D: .; CDR3: CASSESLKQYF; DNA: TGTGCCAGCAGCGAGTCATTGAAGCAGTACTTC
J: TRBJ2-1; V: TRBV7-3; size: .; D: .; CDR3: CASSSAGSNEQFF; DNA: TGTGCCAGCAGCTCAGCAGGGTCGAATGAGCAGTTCTTC
J: TRBJ1-3; V: TRBV30; size: .; D: .; CDR3: CAWRGGGEYSGNTIYF; DNA: TGTGCCTGGAGGGGAGGGGGAGAATACTCTGGAAACACCATATATTTT
J: TRBJ2-1; V: TRBV10-3; size: .; D: .; CDR3: CAISKTGTENNEQFF; DNA: TGTGCCATCAGTAAAACAGGGACGGAGAACAATGAGCAGTTCTTC
J: TRBJ2-1; V: TRBV7-9; size: .; D: TRBD2; CDR3: CASSRLAGGHIEQFF; DNA: TGTGCCAGCAGCCGACTAGCGGGGGGGCATATTGAGCAGTTCTTC
J: TRBJ2-1; V: TRBV2; size: .; D: .; CDR3: CASSGRRGPYNEQFF; DNA: TGTGCCAGCAGTGGGAGGCGGGGGCCCTACAATGAGCAGTTCTTC
J: TRBJ2-5; V: TRBV7-9; size: .; D: .; CDR3: CASSLEEWPHETQYF; DNA: TGTGCCAGCAGCTTAGAGGAGTGGCCCCACGAGACCCAGTACTTC
J: TRBJ1-5; V: TRBV19; size: once; D: .; CDR3: CASSIVHRVGQPQHF; DNA: TGTGCCAGTAGTATAGTCCACAGGGTCGGACAGCCCCAGCATTTT
J: TRBJ1-5; V: TRBV7-3; size: .; D: .; CDR3: CASSPFPRSNQPQHF; DNA: TGTGCCAGCAGTCCCTTCCCCCGGAGCAATCAGCCCCAGCATTTT
J: TRBJ2-2; V: TRBV6-5; size: .; D: TRBD1; CDR3: CASSLTGPGELFF; DNA: TGTGCCAGCAGTTTGACAGGGCCCGGGGAGCTGTTTTTT
J: TRBJ1-5; V: TRBV27; size: .; D: TRBD1; CDR3: CASSLTTGVGQPQHF; DNA: TGTGCCAGCAGTTTAACCACAGGGGTAGGGCAGCCCCAGCATTTT
J: TRBJ1-2; V: TRBV11-2; size: .; D: TRBD1; CDR3: CASSSSGTGDYGYTF; DNA: TGTGCCAGCAGCTCCTCCGGGACAGGGGACTATGGCTACACCTTC
J: TRBJ1-3; V: TRBV9; size: once; D: TRBD1; CDR3: CASSVAPGQGGNTIYF; DNA: TGTGCCAGCAGCGTCGCCCCGGGACAGGGGGGAAACACCATATATTTT
J: TRBJ2-5; V: TRBV5-1; size: .; D: TRBD1; CDR3: CASSSRTGWGETQYF; DNA: TGCGCCAGCAGCTCCAGGACAGGGTGGGGAGAGACCCAGTACTTC
J: TRBJ1-1; V: TRBV7-2; size: .; D: .; CDR3: CASSRVQTGNTEAFF; DNA: TGTGCCAGCAGCCGGGTGCAGACGGGGAACACTGAAGCTTTCTTT
J: TRBJ2-3; V: TRBV9; size: .; D: TRBD2; CDR3: CASSKRGAQYF; DNA: TGTGCCAGCAGCAAACGGGGGGCGCAGTATTTT
J: TRBJ2-7; V: TRBV6-5; size: .; D: .; CDR3: CASQRSGTQTYEQYF; DNA: TGTGCCAGCCAACGTTCCGGGACACAGACCTACGAGCAGTACTTC
J: TRBJ2-7; V: TRBV6-4; size: .; D: .; CDR3: CASSDSPYEQYF; DNA: TGTGCCAGCAGTGATTCTCCTTACGAGCAGTACTTC
J: TRBJ2-3; V: TRBV5-5; size: .; D: .; CDR3: CASSFEDSDTQYF; DNA: TGTGCCAGCAGCTTTGAGGACTCCGATACGCAGTATTTT
J: TRBJ2-7; V: TRBV9; size: .; D: TRBD1; CDR3: CASSRAETGVHEQYF; DNA: TGTGCCAGCAGCAGAGCGGAGACAGGGGTCCACGAGCAGTACTTC
J: TRBJ1-4; V: TRBV27; size: .; D: .; CDR3: CASSLYVTNEKLFF; DNA: TGTGCCAGCAGTTTGTATGTAACTAATGAAAAACTGTTTTTT
J: TRBJ2-2; V: TRBV2; size: .; D: .; CDR3: CASSEKSSGGGELFF; DNA: TGTGCCAGCAGTGAAAAGTCGAGCGGAGGCGGGGAGCTGTTTTTT
J: TRBJ1-6; V: TRBV2; size: .; D: .; CDR3: CASSAIQILRSYNSPLHF; DNA: TGTGCCAGCAGTGCAATACAAATCCTTCGCTCCTATAATTCACCCCTCCACTTT
J: TRBJ2-5; V: TRBV30; size: .; D: TRBD2; CDR3: CAWRPGTSGFQETQYF; DNA: TGTGCCTGGAGACCCGGGACTAGCGGATTTCAAGAGACCCAGTACTTC
J: TRBJ2-2; V: TRBV4-3; size: .; D: TRBD1; CDR3: CASSQDTGVGELFF; DNA: TGCGCCAGCAGCCAGGACACAGGGGTCGGGGAGCTGTTTTTT
J: TRBJ1-2; V: TRBV25-1; size: .; D: TRBD1; CDR3: CASSSRGRNDGYTF; DNA: TGTGCCAGCAGTTCCAGGGGGCGGAACGATGGCTACACCTTC
J: TRBJ1-2; V: TRBV7-2; size: .; D: TRBD1; CDR3: CASSPRGRGYGYTF; DNA: TGTGCCAGCAGCCCTAGGGGGCGAGGCTATGGCTACACCTTC
J: TRBJ1-2; V: TRBV18; size: few; D: TRBD1; CDR3: CASSPGQESYTF; DNA: TGTGCCAGCTCACCCGGACAGGAAAGTTACACCTTC
J: TRBJ1-4; V: TRBV5-1; size: .; D: TRBD1; CDR3: CASSRDRPKANEKLFF; DNA: TGCGCCAGCAGCCGGGACAGGCCGAAGGCTAATGAAAAACTGTTTTTT
J: TRBJ2-1; V: TRBV28; size: .; D: .; CDR3: CASSPYSYNEQFF; DNA: TGTGCCAGCAGTCCTTACTCCTACAATGAGCAGTTCTTC
J: TRBJ1-2; V: TRBV27; size: .; D: TRBD1; CDR3: CASSSTGDGRGYTF; DNA: TGTGCCAGCAGTTCAACAGGGGACGGGCGGGGCTACACCTTC
J: TRBJ2-5; V: TRBV24-1; size: .; D: .; CDR3: CATSDLRHGSGQETQYF; DNA: TGTGCCACCAGTGATCTACGACACGGCAGTGGTCAAGAGACCCAGTACTTC